A single sample is the source of the 31 T cell receptor beta chains below, sequenced in a study of blood T cell repertoires in COVID-19. The protocol was immunoSEQ multiplex PCR, while the TCRdb copy is restricted to in-frame clones and leaves out a portion. The sample yields 300,000 or so clones, roughly 89% seen once. The sample taken for sequencing was PBMCs or T cells enriched from blood (not recorded which). These receptors originate from a woman in her fifties or sixties who had been exposed to COVID-19.

The chain recombines TRBV18 with TRBJ2-5; D perhaps matches TRBD2 (5 bases). Germline values: CDR1 KGHSH, CDR2 LQKENI. The CDR3 contains 15 residues. V was clipped by 2 bases and J by 4 bases, with 14 bases between them. The CDR3 sequence: CASSPGSLSGETQYF. The CDR3 DNA reads TGTGCCAGCTCACCAGGGAGTTTGTCTGGAGAGACCCAGTACTTC.

This clone was detected once. CDR3 protein: CASSLAIRQGAYEQYF. CDR3 nucleotides: TGTGCCAGCAGCTTAGCCATTAGGCAGGGGGCATACGAGCAGTACTTC. The chain links TRBV11-2 to TRBJ2-7; 8 bases line up with TRBD1. The V and J ends lost 1 base and 4 bases, in that order; junction bases with no gene match: 9. This CDR3 is 16 amino acids long. Germline values: CDR1 SGHAT, CDR2 FQNNGV.

V gene TRBV4-1 combines with J gene TRBJ2-3; D is possibly TRBD2 (6 bases). The germline V gene encodes CDR1 MGHRA and CDR2 YSYEKL. CDR3 length: 16 residues. The ends were cut back, 1 base at V and 0 bases at J, with 11 bases in the middle. The CDR3 bases are TGCGCCAGCAGCCAAGGGGTGGGGACTAGCACAGATACGCAGTATTTT. Its protein is CASSQGVGTSTDTQYF.

J is TRBJ2-7 and V is TRBV13; weak D call: TRBD2 (6 bases). V lost 2 bases and J lost 1, with 9 bases in between. CDR1 PRHDT and CDR2 FYEKMQ come from the germline V gene (reference sequence). This CDR3 spans 14 amino acids. CDR3 protein: CASSLPGGSYEQYF. The CDR3 DNA follows: TGTGCCAGCAGCTTACCCGGGGGTTCCTACGAGCAGTACTTC.

DNA for the CDR3: TGTGCCAGCAGCCAGGGACAGGGCTTGGTGTATGGCTACACCTTC. Protein sequence: CASSQGQGLVYGYTF. The V and J genes are TRBV3-1 (or the pseudogene TRBV3-2) and TRBJ1-2; TRBD1 matches at 9 bases. The CDR3 totals 15 residues. Germline assignment: CDR1 LGHDT and CDR2 YNNKEL (reference sequence). V was clipped by 3 bases and J by 5 bases; unmatched bases: 7.

This clone was observed a handful of times. The chain employs TRBV4-1 and TRBJ2-3; 9 bases line up with TRBD1. Germline CDR1 and CDR2: MGHRA and YSYEKL. V shed 4 bases, J shed 0 bases, and the junction held 5 bases outside the gene matches. The CDR3 covers 16 residues. The CDR3 DNA is TGCGCCAGCAGCCGAGGGACAGGGACTAGCACAGATACGCAGTATTTT. Amino acids: CASSRGTGTSTDTQYF.

The chain couples TRBV13 to TRBJ2-1; D might be TRBD1 (6 bases). Germline V gene data show CDR1 as PRHDT and CDR2 as FYEKMQ (reference sequence). The CDR3 runs 18 residues. The V end lost 5 bases, the J end lost 8 bases, and 28 bases lay between the germline ends. CDR3 nucleotide sequence: TGTGCCAGCAGCCGCCCCTGGGGGCTCTCATCGCCCCTGCATGAGCAGTTCTTC. Translated, it gives CASSRPWGLSSPLHEQFF.

As to this clone: The identical CDR3 is also encoded by other nucleotide sequences in the sample. This rearrangement joins TRBV27 to TRBJ1-2, with a tentative D call TRBD1 (6 bases). This CDR3 is 15 amino acids long. Germline V CDR1 and CDR2: MNHEY, SMNVEV (reference sequence). V lost 0 bases, J lost 4 bases, and 12 bases lay in between. CDR3 loop: CASSLSGQGIYGYTF. CDR3 nucleotides: TGTGCCAGCAGTTTATCGGGGCAGGGGATCTATGGCTACACCTTC.

The rearrangement joins TRBV6-4 to TRBJ2-1, with TRBD1 matching over 7 bases. The CDR3 runs 16 residues. Germline V gives CDR1 MRHNA, CDR2 SNTAGT. The ends lost 0 bases at V and 6 bases at J; junction bases unmatched: 8. The CDR3 bases are TGTGCCAGCAGTGACTCAGGGACAGTTCTTACCAATGAGCAGTTCTTC. The encoded protein is CASSDSGTVLTNEQFF.

The V gene is TRBV27, the J gene TRBJ1-5; tentative D call: TRBD1 (6 bases). Trimming took off 5 bases at V and 5 bases at J, with 22 bases between the two ends. This CDR3 is built from 17 residues. The germline V gene encodes CDR1 MNHEY and CDR2 SMNVEV (reference sequence). CDR3 DNA sequence: TGTGCCAGCAGTCTGCTACCTCGGTCGGACAGTGATCAGCCCCAGCATTTT. Translated: CASSLLPRSDSDQPQHF.

The chain links TRBV12-3 or TRBV12-4 to TRBJ1-5, with D tentatively TRBD1 (6 bases). The V gene lost 6 bases and the J gene lost 11 bases, with 14 bases spanning the gap. The CDR3 contains 12 residues. The CDR3 nucleotides read TGTGCCAGCAGGGAAGGGGGGGGGACCCAGCATTTT. Protein: CASREGGGTQHF.

This clone was seen just once. The chain uses TRBV29-1 and TRBJ2-2; D is possibly TRBD2 (5 bases). This CDR3 comprises 13 residues. Trimming took off 7 bases at V and 1 base at J, with 10 bases between the two ends. Germline V CDR1 and CDR2: SQVTM, ANQGSEA. The CDR3 coding sequence is TGCAGCGCCCTCGGAGGGAACACCGGGGAGCTGTTTTTT. It yields the protein CSALGGNTGELFF.

V is TRBV7-8 and J is TRBJ1-5, with 7 nucleotides matching TRBD1. After removal of 1 base from V and 4 bases from J, the junction contained 7 bases not matched to a gene. CDR1 and CDR2 from the germline V gene are SGHVS and FQNEAQ. This CDR3 is built from 16 residues. The CDR3 region is CASSLGHGQENQPQHF. CDR3 coding DNA: TGTGCCAGCAGCTTAGGCCACGGACAGGAGAATCAGCCCCAGCATTTT.

V usage is TRBV19 and J usage is TRBJ1-2, with 7 bases lining up with TRBD1. Germline V gene data show CDR1 as LNHDA and CDR2 as SQIVND (reference sequence). The V and J ends lost 0 bases and 8 bases, in that order; junction bases with no gene match: 6. The CDR3 loop spans 14 amino acids. CDR3 loop: CASSIDPAGGGYTF. The CDR3 DNA reads TGTGCCAGTAGTATAGATCCGGCAGGGGGAGGCTACACCTTC.

The genes are TRBV29-1 and TRBJ2-5, with no clear D. Looked up from germline, CDR1 is SQVTM and CDR2 is ANQGSEA. CDR3 length equals 13 residues. Trimming removed 5 bases at V and 1 base at J, with 11 bases between. Here the CDR3 reads CSVNPQSQETQYF. CDR3 nucleotide sequence: TGCAGCGTTAATCCACAATCCCAAGAGACCCAGTACTTC.

The rearrangement joins TRBV20-1 to TRBJ2-7; perhaps TRBD1 as D (6 bases). The CDR3 totals 13 residues. V was cut by 3 bases and J by 3 bases, with 12 bases left in between. Germline CDR1 and CDR2: DFQATT and SNEGSKA (reference sequence). The chain's CDR3 is CSASYAGDYEQYF. CDR3 DNA: TGCAGTGCTAGTTATGCAGGGGACTACGAGCAGTACTTC.

The chain carries TRBV5-1 and TRBJ2-7; 9 nucleotides agree with TRBD1. With 0 bases clipped from V and 2 bases from J, the junction kept 6 bases outside the gene matches. Germline CDR1 and CDR2: SGHRS and YFSETQ. This CDR3 spans 16 amino acids. The DNA for the CDR3 is TGCGCCAGCAGCTTGGGGGGGACAGGGTCGGCCTACGAGCAGTACTTC. This codes for CASSLGGTGSAYEQYF.

This clone was picked up one time. The rearrangement links TRBV2 to TRBJ2-7; D remains ambiguous. This CDR3 contains 13 residues. Trimming took off 7 bases at V and 3 bases at J, with 13 bases between the two ends. CDR1 and CDR2 from the germline V gene are SNHLY and FYNNEI. DNA of the CDR3: TGTGCCAGCATGTTAAGACTGAACTACGAGCAGTACTTC. Amino acid sequence: CASMLRLNYEQYF. Complete variable domain (other parts from reference TRBV2 and TRBJ2-7): EPEVTQTPSHQVTQMGQEVILRCVPISNHLYFYWYRQILGQKVEFLVSFYNNEISEKSEIFDDQFSVERPDGSNFTLKIRSTKLEDSAMYFCASMLRLNYEQYFGPGTRLTVT.

CDR3 protein: CASGGWDSYEQYF. The CDR3 DNA reads TGTGCCAGCGGGGGTTGGGACAGCTACGAGCAGTACTTC. The gene calls are TRBV27 and TRBJ2-7, with 7 positions matching TRBD1. J gave up 3 bases and V 8 bases, and 7 bases lay outside the gene matches. The CDR3 is 13 residues long. Germline loops: CDR1 MNHEY, CDR2 SMNVEV (reference sequence).

The chain joins TRBV4-1 to TRBJ2-5; 9 bases line up with TRBD2. CDR3 length equals 18 residues. Germline CDR1 and CDR2: MGHRA and YSYEKL. The J segment lost 3 bases and the V segment lost 0 bases, leaving 11 bases of the junction unmatched. In DNA form, the CDR3 reads TGCGCCAGCAGCCAAGATAGTTTCTCCCTAGCGGGGAAAGAGACCCAGTACTTC. Translation gives CASSQDSFSLAGKETQYF.

This chain connects TRBV2 to TRBJ1-1, with TRBD1 matching over 9 bases. The CDR3 has 12 residues. V shed 4 bases, J shed 12 bases, and the junction held 6 bases outside the gene matches. From germline, CDR1 is SNHLY and CDR2 FYNNEI. The CDR3 bases are TGTGCCAGCAGTGGGGGACAGGGTGGAACTTTCTTT. As protein: CASSGGQGGTFF.

This chain joins TRBV6-5 and TRBJ1-5, with D uncertain. The CDR3 extends over 13 amino acids. The germline CDR1 and CDR2 sequences are MNHEY and SVGAGI. V shed 3 bases and J shed 4 bases, with 7 bases lying between them. The CDR3 DNA sequence: TGTGCCAGCAGTTATTCCCCTAATCAGCCCCAGCATTTT. It is translated as CASSYSPNQPQHF.

This clone was seen a few times. The chain employs TRBV12-3 or TRBV12-4 and TRBJ1-4; D not certain. V was cut by 6 bases and J by 7 bases, with 12 bases left in between. The CDR3 totals 13 residues. The DNA for the CDR3 is TGTGCCAGCAGCTTTAAAGCCGGTGAAAAACTGTTTTTT. As protein: CASSFKAGEKLFF.

This rearrangement joins TRBV10-3 to TRBJ1-6; possibly TRBD1 for D (6 bases). This CDR3 contains 15 residues. V lost 0 bases to trimming and J lost 4 bases, with 7 bases between them. CDR1 and CDR2 from the germline V gene are ENHRY and SYGVKD. In DNA form, the CDR3 reads TGTGCCATCAGTGAGTCACAGGGTTATAATTCACCCCTCCACTTT. Translating gives CAISESQGYNSPLHF.

This chain connects TRBV4-2 to TRBJ2-3; TRBD2 matches 16 bases. The CDR3 runs 18 residues. Germline trimming cut 4 bases from V and 3 bases from J; bases unmatched to any gene: 7. CDR1 is LGHNA, CDR2 YNFKEQ, per germline. The CDR3 DNA follows: TGTGCCAGCAGCCTCCAGGGACTAGCGGGGGGGTTGACAGATACGCAGTATTTT. The encoded protein is CASSLQGLAGGLTDTQYF.

This sequence joins TRBV6-5 and TRBJ2-3; TRBD2 aligns across 10 bases. This CDR3 comprises 15 residues. The J segment lost 6 bases and the V segment lost 6 bases, leaving 9 bases of the junction unmatched. The germline V gene has CDR1 MNHEY and CDR2 SVGAGI. This chain's CDR3 is CASRPRAGGPDTQYF. CDR3 in DNA: TGTGCCAGCAGACCACGAGCGGGGGGGCCCGATACGCAGTATTTT.

In this sample, this clone turned up once. The gene calls are TRBV30 and TRBJ1-4, with 7 bases aligning to TRBD1. The CDR3 has 13 residues. Germline V gives CDR1 GTSNPN, CDR2 SVGIG (reference sequence). J gave up 10 bases and V 4 bases, and 9 bases lay outside the gene matches. The CDR3 DNA sequence: TGTGCCTGGAAAACAGGACAGGCGGCAAAACTGTTTTTT. This sequence encodes CAWKTGQAAKLFF.

The chain combines TRBV12-3 or TRBV12-4 with TRBJ2-7; TRBD1 agrees at 8 bases. Trimming cost V 2 bases and J 12 bases; bases outside gene matches: 9. CDR3 length: 13 amino acids. In nucleotides, the CDR3 is TGTGCCAGCAGTTTATCGGGACAGGACGGCGGGTACTTC. Translation gives CASSLSGQDGGYF.

The V gene is TRBV28, the J gene TRBJ1-3, with D perhaps matching TRBD1 (6 bases). Deletions cut 1 base from V and 2 bases from J, with 15 bases between. This CDR3 has 17 amino acids. The germline CDR1 and CDR2 sequences are MDHEN and SYDVKM. CDR3 sequence reads: CASSLYPQGSPGNTIYF. Here the CDR3 DNA reads TGTGCCAGCAGTTTATACCCCCAGGGGTCCCCTGGAAACACCATATATTTT. The entire variable domain, with the rest obtained from reference TRBV28 and TRBJ1-3, is as follows: DVKVTQSSRYLVKRTGEKVFLECVQDMDHENMFWYRQDPGLGLRLIYFSYDVKMKEKGDIPEGYSVSREKKERFSLILESASTNQTSMYLCASSLYPQGSPGNTIYFGEGSWLTVV.

This clone appeared a single time. The rearrangement links TRBV6-5 to TRBJ1-1; TRBD1 is a possible D gene (6 bases). The CDR3 contains 14 residues. The germline gives CDR1 MNHEY, CDR2 SVGAGI. With 6 bases removed from V and 7 bases from J, the gap between germline ends came to 18 bases. The CDR3 coding sequence is TGTGCCAGCAGGGAGGAACAGGGCTTTATTGAAGCTTTCTTT. The encoded protein is CASREEQGFIEAFF.

The chain links TRBV28 to TRBJ1-2; 10 nucleotides line up with TRBD1. Germline CDR1 MDHEN, CDR2 SYDVKM. The CDR3 consists of 15 residues. Trimming removed 5 bases from V and 4 bases from J; junction bases left unmatched: 7. This CDR3 reads CASSPHGTGAYGYTF. CDR3 nucleotides: TGTGCCAGCAGTCCGCACGGGACAGGGGCCTATGGCTACACCTTC.